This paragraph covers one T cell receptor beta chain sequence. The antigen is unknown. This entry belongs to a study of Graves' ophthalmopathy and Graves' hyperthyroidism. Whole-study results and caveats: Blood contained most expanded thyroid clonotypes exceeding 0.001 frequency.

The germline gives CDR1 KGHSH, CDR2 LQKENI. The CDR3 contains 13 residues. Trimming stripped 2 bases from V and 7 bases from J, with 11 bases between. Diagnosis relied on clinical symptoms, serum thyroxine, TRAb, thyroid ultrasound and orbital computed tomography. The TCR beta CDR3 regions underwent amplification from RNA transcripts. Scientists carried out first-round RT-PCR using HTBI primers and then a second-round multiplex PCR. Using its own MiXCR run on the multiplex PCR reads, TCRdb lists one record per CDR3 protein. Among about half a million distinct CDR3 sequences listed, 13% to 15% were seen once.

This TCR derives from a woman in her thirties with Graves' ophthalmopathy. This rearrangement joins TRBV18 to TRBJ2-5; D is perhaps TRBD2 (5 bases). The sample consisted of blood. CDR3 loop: CASSPSGRGTQYF. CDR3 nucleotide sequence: TGTGCCAGCTCACCAAGTGGGAGAGGGACCCAGTACTTC.